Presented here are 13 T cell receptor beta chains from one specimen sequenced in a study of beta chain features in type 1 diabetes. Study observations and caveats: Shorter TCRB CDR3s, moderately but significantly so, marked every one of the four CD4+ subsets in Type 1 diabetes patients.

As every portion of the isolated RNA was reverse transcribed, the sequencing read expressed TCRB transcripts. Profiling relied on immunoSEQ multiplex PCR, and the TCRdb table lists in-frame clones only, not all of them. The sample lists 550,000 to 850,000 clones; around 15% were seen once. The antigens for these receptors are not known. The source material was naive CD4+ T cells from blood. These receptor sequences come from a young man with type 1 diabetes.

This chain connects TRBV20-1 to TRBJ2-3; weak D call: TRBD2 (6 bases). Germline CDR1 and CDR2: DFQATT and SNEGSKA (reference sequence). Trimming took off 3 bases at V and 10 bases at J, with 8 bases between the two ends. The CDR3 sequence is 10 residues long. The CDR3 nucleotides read TGCAGTGCTAGCCTAGCGCCGCAGTATTTT. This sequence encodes CSASLAPQYF.

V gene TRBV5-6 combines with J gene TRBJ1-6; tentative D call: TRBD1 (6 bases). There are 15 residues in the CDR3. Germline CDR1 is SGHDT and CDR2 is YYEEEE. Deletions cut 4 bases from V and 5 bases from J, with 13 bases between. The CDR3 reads CASSRLDRDNSPLHF. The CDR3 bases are TGTGCCAGCAGCCGGCTGGACAGAGATAATTCACCCCTCCACTTT. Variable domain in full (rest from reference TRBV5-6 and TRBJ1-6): DAGVTQSPTHLIKTRGQQVTLRCSPKSGHDTVSWYQQALGQGPQFIFQYYEEEERQRGNFPDRFSGHQFPNYSSELNVNALLLGDSALYLCASSRLDRDNSPLHFGNGTRLTVT.

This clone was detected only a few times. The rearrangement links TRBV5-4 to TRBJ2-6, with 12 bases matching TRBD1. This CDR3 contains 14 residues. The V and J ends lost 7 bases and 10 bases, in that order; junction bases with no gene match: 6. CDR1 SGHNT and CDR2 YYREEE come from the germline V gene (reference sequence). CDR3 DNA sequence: TGTGCCAGCGAAAGGGACAGGGGGCTGAACGTCCTGACTTTC. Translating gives CASERDRGLNVLTF. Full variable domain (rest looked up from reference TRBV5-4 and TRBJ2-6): ETGVTQSPTHLIKTRGQQVTLRCSSQSGHNTVSWYQQALGQGPQFIFQYYREEENGRGNFPPRFSGLQFPNYSSELNVNALELDDSALYLCASERDRGLNVLTFGAGSRLTVL.

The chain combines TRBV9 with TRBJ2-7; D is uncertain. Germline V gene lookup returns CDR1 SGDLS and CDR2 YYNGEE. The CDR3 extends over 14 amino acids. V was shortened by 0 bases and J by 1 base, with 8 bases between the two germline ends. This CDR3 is CASSVGADSYEQYF. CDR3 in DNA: TGTGCCAGCAGCGTAGGGGCGGATTCCTACGAGCAGTACTTC.

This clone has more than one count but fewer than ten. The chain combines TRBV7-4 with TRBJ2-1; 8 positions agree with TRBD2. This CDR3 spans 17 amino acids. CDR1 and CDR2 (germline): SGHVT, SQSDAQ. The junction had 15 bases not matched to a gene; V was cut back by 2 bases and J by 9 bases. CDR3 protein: CASSLLGTSLESGEQFF. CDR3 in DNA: TGTGCCAGCAGCTTACTGGGGACTAGTCTCGAATCGGGTGAGCAGTTCTTC.

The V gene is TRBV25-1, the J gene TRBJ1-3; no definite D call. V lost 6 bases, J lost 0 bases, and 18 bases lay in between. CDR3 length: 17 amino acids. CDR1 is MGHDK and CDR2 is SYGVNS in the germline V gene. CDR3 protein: CASSVRRSGHSGNTIYF. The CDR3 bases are TGTGCCAGCAGCGTCCGTCGCTCGGGTCACTCTGGAAACACCATATATTTT. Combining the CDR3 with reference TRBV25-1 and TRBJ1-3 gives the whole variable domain EADIYQTPRYLVIGTGKKITLECSQTMGHDKMYWYQQDPGMELHLIHYSYGVNSTEKGDLSSESTVSRIRTEHFPLTLESARPSHTSQYLCASSVRRSGHSGNTIYFGEGSWLTVV.

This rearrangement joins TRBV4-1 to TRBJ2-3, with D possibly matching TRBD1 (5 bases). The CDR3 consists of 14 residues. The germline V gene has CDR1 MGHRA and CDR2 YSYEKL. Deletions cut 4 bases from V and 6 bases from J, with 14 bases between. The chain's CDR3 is CASSRGQKGDTQYF. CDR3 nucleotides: TGCGCCAGCAGCCGGGGCCAAAAAGGGGATACGCAGTATTTT.

Here the CDR3 reads CASSPFVSSSGANVLTF. CDR3 nucleotide sequence: TGTGCCAGCAGCCCCTTTGTCAGTAGCTCTGGGGCCAACGTCCTGACTTTC. The chain has TRBV9 and TRBJ2-6; unclear D gene. The V gene's germline CDR1 is SGDLS and CDR2 YYNGEE. There are 17 residues in the CDR3. Trimming pared 4 bases from V and 0 bases from J, leaving 14 bases between.

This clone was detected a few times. CDR3 amino acids: CASSPSGGTAANTGELFF. The CDR3 DNA reads as TGTGCCAGCAGTCCTTCCGGCGGGACAGCCGCGAACACCGGGGAGCTGTTTTTT. This chain links TRBV25-1 with TRBJ2-2, with D tentatively TRBD1 (7 bases). There are 18 residues in the CDR3. V was clipped by 5 bases and J by 0 bases, with 19 bases between them. Germline loops: CDR1 MGHDK, CDR2 SYGVNS.

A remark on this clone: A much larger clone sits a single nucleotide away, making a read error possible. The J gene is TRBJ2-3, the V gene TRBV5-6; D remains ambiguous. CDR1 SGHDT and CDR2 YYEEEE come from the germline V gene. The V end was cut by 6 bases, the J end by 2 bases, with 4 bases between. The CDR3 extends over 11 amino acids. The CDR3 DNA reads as TGTGCCAGCATCTCCACAGATACGCAGTATTTT. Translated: CASISTDTQYF. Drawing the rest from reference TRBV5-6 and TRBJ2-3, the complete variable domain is DAGVTQSPTHLIKTRGQQVTLRCSPKSGHDTVSWYQQALGQGPQFIFQYYEEEERQRGNFPDRFSGHQFPNYSSELNVNALLLGDSALYLCASISTDTQYFGPGTRLTVL.

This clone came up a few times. CDR3 in DNA: TGTGCCAGCTGTGGACAGGCCTACGAGCAGTACTTC. Protein: CASCGQAYEQYF. The rearrangement links TRBV28 to TRBJ2-7; 7 bases are shared with TRBD1. This CDR3 is 12 amino acids long. CDR1 and CDR2 (germline): MDHEN, SYDVKM. V dropped 8 bases and J dropped 2; count of bases not matched to a gene: 3.

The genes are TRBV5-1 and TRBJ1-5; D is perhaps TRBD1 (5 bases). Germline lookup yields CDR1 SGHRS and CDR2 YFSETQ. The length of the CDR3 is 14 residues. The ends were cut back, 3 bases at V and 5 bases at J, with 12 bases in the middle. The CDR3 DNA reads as TGCGCCAGCAGCTCAACAGGACTCGATCAGCCCCAGCATTTT. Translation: CASSSTGLDQPQHF.

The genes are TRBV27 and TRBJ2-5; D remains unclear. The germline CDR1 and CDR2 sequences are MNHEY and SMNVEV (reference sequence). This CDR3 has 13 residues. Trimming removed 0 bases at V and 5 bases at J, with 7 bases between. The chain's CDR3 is CASSLSGLETQYF. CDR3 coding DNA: TGTGCCAGCAGTTTATCGGGTTTGGAGACCCAGTACTTC.